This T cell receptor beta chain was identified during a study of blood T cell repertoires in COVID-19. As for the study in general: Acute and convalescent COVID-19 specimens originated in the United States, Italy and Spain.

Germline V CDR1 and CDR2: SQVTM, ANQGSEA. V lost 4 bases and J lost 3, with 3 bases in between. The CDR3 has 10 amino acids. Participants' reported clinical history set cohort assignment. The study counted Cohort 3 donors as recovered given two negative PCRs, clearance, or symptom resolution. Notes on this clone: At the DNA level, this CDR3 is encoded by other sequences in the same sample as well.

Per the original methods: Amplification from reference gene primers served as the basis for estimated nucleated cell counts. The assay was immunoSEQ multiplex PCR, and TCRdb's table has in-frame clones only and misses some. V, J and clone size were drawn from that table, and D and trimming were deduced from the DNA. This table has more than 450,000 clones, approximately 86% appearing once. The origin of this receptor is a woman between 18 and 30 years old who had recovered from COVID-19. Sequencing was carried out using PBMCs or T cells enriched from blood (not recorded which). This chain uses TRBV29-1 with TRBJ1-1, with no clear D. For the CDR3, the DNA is TGCAGCGTTGCCGACACTGAAGCTTTCTTT. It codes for CSVADTEAFF.